This paragraph reports one TCR beta chain. TCRdb's copy holds only in-frame clones and misses some; the assay was immunoSEQ multiplex PCR. The sample yields fewer than 400,000 clones, roughly 90% seen once. The sample is drawn from a study of blood T cell repertoires in COVID-19. In the study overall: COVID-19 samples, acute and convalescent, were from the United States, Italy and Spain.

Germline CDR1 is SEHNR and CDR2 is FQNEAQ (reference sequence). The CDR3 has 15 residues. The germline V and J ends were trimmed by 4 bases and 5 bases, with 17 bases remaining between them. Sequences were obtained from peripheral blood. V and J are TRBV7-9 and TRBJ1-2, with no clear D. This TCR was sampled from a woman aged 30 to 39 with COVID-19, enrolled during active disease. The CDR3 DNA is TGTGCCAGCAGCTCCCCCGGGATCCCCTGGTATGGCTACACCTTC. This encodes CASSSPGIPWYGYTF. The whole variable domain, remainder taken from reference TRBV7-9 and TRBJ1-2, is DTGVSQNPRHKITKRGQNVTFRCDPISEHNRLYWYRQTLGQGPEFLTYFQNEAQLEKSRLLSDRFSAERPKGSFSTLEIQRTEQGDSAMYLCASSSPGIPWYGYTFGSGTRLTVV.